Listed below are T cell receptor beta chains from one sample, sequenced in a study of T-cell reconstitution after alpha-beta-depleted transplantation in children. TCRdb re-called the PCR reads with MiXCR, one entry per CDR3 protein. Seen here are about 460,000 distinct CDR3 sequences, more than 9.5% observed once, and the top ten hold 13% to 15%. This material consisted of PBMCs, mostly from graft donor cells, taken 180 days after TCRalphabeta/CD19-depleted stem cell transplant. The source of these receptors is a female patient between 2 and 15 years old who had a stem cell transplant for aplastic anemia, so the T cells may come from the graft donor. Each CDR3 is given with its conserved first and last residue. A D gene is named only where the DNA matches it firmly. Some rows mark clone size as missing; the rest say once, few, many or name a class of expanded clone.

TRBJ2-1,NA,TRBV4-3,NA,TGCGCCAGCAGCCCCCGACCGTCTACCTACAATGAGCAGTTCTTC,CASSPRPSTYNEQFF
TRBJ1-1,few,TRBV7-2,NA,TGTGCCAGCAGCTTAGGGATAACAGGGTTGGGGCTTGGGAACACTGAAGCTTTCTTT,CASSLGITGLGLGNTEAFF
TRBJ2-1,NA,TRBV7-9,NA,TGTGCCAGCAGCCCCTCAGGCCCCGGGGTATACAATGAGCAGTTCTTC,CASSPSGPGVYNEQFF
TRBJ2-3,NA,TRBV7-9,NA,TGTGCCAGCACCCCCCGGGATCCAGATACGCAGTATTTT,CASTPRDPDTQYF
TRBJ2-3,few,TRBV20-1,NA,TGCAGTGCTACAGGGACACACACAGATACGCAGTATTTT,CSATGTHTDTQYF
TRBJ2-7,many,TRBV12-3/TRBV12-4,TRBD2,TGTGCCAGCAGTGAGCCTTCTAGCGGGAGGCGCTCCTACGAGCAGTACTTC,CASSEPSSGRRSYEQYF
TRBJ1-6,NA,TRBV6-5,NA,TGTGCCAGCAGGAGACAGGCGAGCTCCTATAATTCACCCCTCCACTTT,CASRRQASSYNSPLHF
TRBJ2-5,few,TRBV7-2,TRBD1,TGTGCCAGCAGCCCGCGTCCCGGGACAGGAACGGGAGAGACCCAGTACTTC,CASSPRPGTGTGETQYF
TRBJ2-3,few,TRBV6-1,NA,TGTGCCAGCAGTTGGAGCGCGGGGCGGATGGAGACAGATACGCAGTATTTT,CASSWSAGRMETDTQYF
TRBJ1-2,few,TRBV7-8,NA,TGTGCCAGCAGCTTAGATACACGGACGGTTCTTAGCTACACCTTC,CASSLDTRTVLSYTF
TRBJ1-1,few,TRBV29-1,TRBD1,TGCAGCGTTAGGGACAGGGGGCGTCAGCGCGGTGAAGCTTTCTTT,CSVRDRGRQRGEAFF
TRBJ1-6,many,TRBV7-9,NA,TGTGCCAGCAGTTTTGGTTCACCCCTCCACTTT,CASSFGSPLHF
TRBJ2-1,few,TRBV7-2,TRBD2,TGTGCCAGCAGCCCCCTCCCTAGCGGGGCAATGAATGAGCAGTTCTTC,CASSPLPSGAMNEQFF
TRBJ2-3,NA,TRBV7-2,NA,TGTGCCAGCAGCTTATCACCCGGGGTCGATACGCAGTATTTT,CASSLSPGVDTQYF
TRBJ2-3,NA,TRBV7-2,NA,TGTGCCAGCAGCTCCCAGGCACCGGGGGGCGGGACAGATACGCAGTATTTT,CASSSQAPGGGTDTQYF
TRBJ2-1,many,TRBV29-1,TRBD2,TGCAGCGTTGAAGGCACTAGCGGGATCTACAATGAGCAGTTCTTC,CSVEGTSGIYNEQFF
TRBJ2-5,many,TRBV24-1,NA,TGTGCCACCAGTGATTTGAAACGCAGGGCCCAAGAGACCCAGTACTTC,CATSDLKRRAQETQYF
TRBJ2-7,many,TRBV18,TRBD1,TGTGCCAGCTCACCGAACAGGGGGCGCCTTGGGGAGCAGTACTTC,CASSPNRGRLGEQYF
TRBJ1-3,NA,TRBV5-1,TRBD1,TGCGCCAGCAGCTTGGCAGGGGGCGCAGGTGGAAACACCATATATTTT,CASSLAGGAGGNTIYF
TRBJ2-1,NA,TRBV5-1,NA,TGCGCCAGCAGCTTGGTAGTAGCGGACAATGAGCAGTTCTTC,CASSLVVADNEQFF
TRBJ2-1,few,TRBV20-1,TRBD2,TGCAGTGCTAGAGTTAGCGGGTTTTACAATGAGCAGTTCTTC,CSARVSGFYNEQFF
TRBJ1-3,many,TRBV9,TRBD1,TGTGCCAGCAGCCCTCCGACAGGGGCCATCTCTGGAAACACCATATATTTT,CASSPPTGAISGNTIYF
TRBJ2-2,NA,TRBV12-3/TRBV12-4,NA,TGTGCCAGCAGTTTAGCGACGGGGGCGAACACCGGGGAGCTGTTTTTT,CASSLATGANTGELFF
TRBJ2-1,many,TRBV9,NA,TGTGCCAGCAGCGTAGCCGGACGCGTATACAATGAGCAGTTCTTC,CASSVAGRVYNEQFF
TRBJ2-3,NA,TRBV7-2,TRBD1,TGTGCCAGCAGCTTTTGGGGACAGGGGACTTTGGATACGCAGTATTTT,CASSFWGQGTLDTQYF
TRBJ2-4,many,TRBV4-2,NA,TGTGCCAGCAGCCAAATTGGGCGAGGCAAAAACATTCAGTACTTC,CASSQIGRGKNIQYF
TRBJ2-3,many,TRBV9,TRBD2,TGTGCCAGCACGGCCCTAGCGGGAATGGCAGATACGCAGTATTTT,CASTALAGMADTQYF
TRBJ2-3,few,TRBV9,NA,TGTGCCAGCAGCCCGGGGAACCGGCCGGGCACAGATACGCAGTATTTT,CASSPGNRPGTDTQYF
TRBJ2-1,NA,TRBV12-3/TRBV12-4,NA,TGTGCCAGCAGTGCTCCCCTAAACTCCTTATACAATGAGCAGTTCTTC,CASSAPLNSLYNEQFF
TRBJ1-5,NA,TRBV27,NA,TGTGCCAGCAGTTTAGGGGGCATTCAGCCCCAGCATTTT,CASSLGGIQPQHF
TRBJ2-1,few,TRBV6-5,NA,TGTGCCAGCAGTTACTCACGAAAGTATCACCAGCAGTTCTTC,CASSYSRKYHQQFF
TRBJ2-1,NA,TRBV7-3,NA,TGTGCCAGCAGCCTCGGACAGATTGTCTACAATGAGCAGTTCTTC,CASSLGQIVYNEQFF
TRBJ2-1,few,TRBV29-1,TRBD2,TGCAGCGGGCTAGCGGGAGTCAATGAGCAGTTCTTC,CSGLAGVNEQFF
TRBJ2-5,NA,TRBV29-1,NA,TGCAGCGTTGAGGGCAACGCGGAGACCCAGTACTTC,CSVEGNAETQYF
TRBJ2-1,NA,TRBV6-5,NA,TGTGCCAGCAGTTACTCTGGGGCCCCCGGTAATGAGCAGTTCTTC,CASSYSGAPGNEQFF
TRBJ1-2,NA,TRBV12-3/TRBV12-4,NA,TGTGCCAGCAGTTTGTGGGGGGCCTATGGCTACACCTTC,CASSLWGAYGYTF
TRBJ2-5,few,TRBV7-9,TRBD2,TGTGCCAGCAGCACTAGCGGGATAGAGACCCAGTACTTC,CASSTSGIETQYF
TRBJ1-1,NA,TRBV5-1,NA,TGCGCCAGCACACGACATGAGAACACTAAAGCTTTCTTT,CASTRHENTKAFF
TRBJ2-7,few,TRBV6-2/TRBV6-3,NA,TGTGCCAGCAGTTACCGGCTTGGTTCCAGGGCCCCCTACGAGCAGTACTTC,CASSYRLGSRAPYEQYF
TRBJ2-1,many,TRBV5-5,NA,TGTGCCAGCAGCTTGGGCGGCAGGGCGGGCAATGAGCAGTTCTTC,CASSLGGRAGNEQFF
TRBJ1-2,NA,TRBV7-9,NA,TGTGCCAGCAGCAAAAGACAGGAGCCCTATGGCTACACCTTC,CASSKRQEPYGYTF
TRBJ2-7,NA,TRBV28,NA,TGTGCCAGCACCCCCCCGGGAACTGGAAGTCCCTACGAGCAGTACTTC,CASTPPGTGSPYEQYF
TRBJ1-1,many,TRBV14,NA,TGTGCCAGCAGCGCCCTTGAGGACACTGAAGCTTTCTTT,CASSALEDTEAFF
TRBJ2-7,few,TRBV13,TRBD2,TGTGCCAGCAGCTTAAAAGCGGGAATCTACGAGCAGTACTTC,CASSLKAGIYEQYF
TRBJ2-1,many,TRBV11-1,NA,TGTGCCAGCAGCTCCTATTACAATGAGCAGTTCTTC,CASSSYYNEQFF
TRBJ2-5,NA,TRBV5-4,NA,TGTGCCAGCAGCATAGGGAGTTTGGCGAAAGAGACCCAGTACTTC,CASSIGSLAKETQYF
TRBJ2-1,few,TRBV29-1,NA,TGCAGCGTTACCCAGGGGTTGGACAATGAGCAGTTCTTC,CSVTQGLDNEQFF
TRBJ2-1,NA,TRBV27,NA,TGTGCCAGCAGAGGTGGGCCTGCTCGGTTCAGCAATGAGCAGTTCTTC,CASRGGPARFSNEQFF
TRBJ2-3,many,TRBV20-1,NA,TGCAGTGCTAGAGATCCGACAACCGGGGGCCGTATAAGAGATACGCAGTATTTT,CSARDPTTGGRIRDTQYF
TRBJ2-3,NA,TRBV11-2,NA,TGTGCCAGCAGCCCCAGGGTCTTTCCGGGGCCACAAAGCACAGATACGCAGTATTTT,CASSPRVFPGPQSTDTQYF
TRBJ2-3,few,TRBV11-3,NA,TGTGCCAGCAGTTTACAGGGTAGTGTGCAGTATTTT,CASSLQGSVQYF
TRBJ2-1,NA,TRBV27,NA,TGTGCCAGCAGTTTATGGGAGACAGTCAATGAGCAGTTCTTC,CASSLWETVNEQFF
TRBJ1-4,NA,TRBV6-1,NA,TGTGCCAGCAGTCCCCGGCTCTTGGGGGAAAAACTGTTTTTT,CASSPRLLGEKLFF
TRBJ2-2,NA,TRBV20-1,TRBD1,TGCAGTGCTCGCGACAGGGCCGGGGAGCTGTTTTTT,CSARDRAGELFF
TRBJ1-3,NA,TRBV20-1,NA,TGCAGTGCTAACCCTAGGAGGGGCTCTGGAAACACCATATATTTT,CSANPRRGSGNTIYF
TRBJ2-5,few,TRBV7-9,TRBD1,TGTGCCAGCAGCTCCAGTGACAGGGGGCGCAAAGAGACCCAGTACTTC,CASSSSDRGRKETQYF
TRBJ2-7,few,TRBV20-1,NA,TGCAGTGCTAGCCCCGGGACCCCCTACGAGCAGTACTTC,CSASPGTPYEQYF
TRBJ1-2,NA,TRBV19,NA,TGTGCCAGTAGTGTCAACCGACCTAACTATGGCTACACCTTC,CASSVNRPNYGYTF
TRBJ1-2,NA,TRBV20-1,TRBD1,TGCAGTGCTAGAGATGCGTTTGGGACAGGGCTCGACTATGGCTACACCTTC,CSARDAFGTGLDYGYTF